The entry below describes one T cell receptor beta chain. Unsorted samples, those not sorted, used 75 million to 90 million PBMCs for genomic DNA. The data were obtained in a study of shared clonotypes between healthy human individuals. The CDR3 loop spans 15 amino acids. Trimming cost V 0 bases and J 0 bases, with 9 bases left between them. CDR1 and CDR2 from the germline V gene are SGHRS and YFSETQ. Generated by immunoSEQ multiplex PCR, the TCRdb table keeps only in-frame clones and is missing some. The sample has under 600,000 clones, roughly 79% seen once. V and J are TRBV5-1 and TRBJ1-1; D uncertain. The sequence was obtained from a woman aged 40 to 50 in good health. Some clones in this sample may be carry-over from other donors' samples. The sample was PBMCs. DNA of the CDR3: TGCGCCAGCAGCTTGGCCGGGGTATTGAACACTGAAGCTTTCTTT. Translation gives CASSLAGVLNTEAFF.